These 11 T cell receptor beta chains came from one sample sequenced in a study of T cell clonotyping in hematopoietic cell transplantation. Assay used: immunoSEQ multiplex PCR; TCRdb lists only in-frame clones, some missing. The sample has approximately 11,000 clones, under 90% seen once. The sequencing here drew on PBMCs, taken 180 days after allogeneic stem cell transplant. The receptors were gathered from a male patient between 55 and 70 years old who had an allogeneic stem cell transplant from an unrelated donor, so the T cells may come from the graft donor. Some clones in this sample may be carry-over from other donors' samples.

The chain couples TRBV11-3 to TRBJ1-4, with D possibly matching TRBD1 (6 bases). CDR1 SGHNT and CDR2 YENEEA come from the germline V gene. This CDR3 contains 16 residues. V dropped 5 bases and J dropped 7 bases, with 20 bases sitting between them. The CDR3 nucleotides are TGTGCCAGCAGCCCTGGGACACCCACCGGCTGTGAAAAACTGTTTTTT. This codes for CASSPGTPTGCEKLFF.

The rearrangement links TRBV7-2 to TRBJ2-3; possibly TRBD2 for D (5 bases). This CDR3 is 15 amino acids long. CDR1 is SGHTA and CDR2 is FQGNSA in the germline V gene. V dropped 5 bases and J dropped 2 bases, with 14 bases sitting between them. DNA of the CDR3: TGTGCCAGCAGCCCCGGACTCCCCGTCACAGATACGCAGTATTTT. Translated: CASSPGLPVTDTQYF.

This chain connects TRBV30 to TRBJ1-1; D gene uncertain. Germline CDR1 is GTSNPN and CDR2 is SVGIG (reference sequence). V was pared by 2 bases and J by 4 bases, with 11 bases between. This CDR3 is 13 amino acids long. CDR3 bases: TGTGCCTGGAGTAAAAAAAGTGGCACTGAAGCTTTCTTT. Its protein is CAWSKKSGTEAFF.

The chain links TRBV4-2 to TRBJ2-3, with 9 bases aligning to TRBD1. CDR3 length equals 16 residues. Germline lookup yields CDR1 LGHNA and CDR2 YNFKEQ. V shed 3 bases and J 4 bases; nucleotides not matched to a gene: 8. CDR3 sequence reads: CASSQDFGQGSDTQYF. The CDR3 nucleotides read TGTGCCAGCAGCCAGGACTTCGGACAGGGGTCAGATACGCAGTATTTT.

This chain links TRBV25-1 with TRBJ2-5; D might be TRBD1 or TRBD2, each matching 6 bases. Trimming stripped 4 bases from V and 7 bases from J, with 19 bases between. CDR1 MGHDK and CDR2 SYGVNS come from the germline V gene. This CDR3 region has 15 residues. The CDR3 here is CASSGGAAEGGTQYF. CDR3 coding DNA: TGTGCCAGCAGTGGGGGGGCAGCCGAGGGAGGGACCCAGTACTTC.

The chain is built from TRBV11-2 and TRBJ1-2, with D unclear. The CDR3 is made up of 12 amino acids. Germline V gives CDR1 SGHAT, CDR2 FQNNGV. V lost 1 base to trimming and J lost 4 bases, with 4 bases between them. In nucleotides, the CDR3 is TGTGCCAGCAGCTTAGGGCTCTATGGCTACACCTTC. It translates to CASSLGLYGYTF.

The V and J genes are TRBV7-3 and TRBJ1-4; 8 bases agree with TRBD1. V lost 5 bases, J lost 1 base, and 3 bases stayed unmatched. The germline V gene encodes CDR1 SGHTA and CDR2 FQGTGA. The CDR3 has 15 residues. CDR3 protein: CASSLDRGTNEKLFF. CDR3 nucleotides: TGTGCCAGCAGCCTCGACAGGGGAACTAATGAAAAACTGTTTTTT.

The gene calls are TRBV7-9 and TRBJ2-7, with D possibly matching TRBD1 (6 bases). CDR3 length: 17 residues. Germline V gene lookup returns CDR1 SEHNR and CDR2 FQNEAQ (reference sequence). Trimming left V 4 bases short and J 2 bases short, with 21 bases between. The CDR3 here is CASSSTQGRGYPYEQYF. As DNA, the CDR3 is TGTGCCAGCAGCTCTACACAGGGCAGGGGATACCCCTACGAGCAGTACTTC.

V usage is TRBV2 and J usage is TRBJ2-2, with D possibly matching TRBD1 (6 bases). The CDR3 is 16 residues long. V was cut by 4 bases and J by 0 bases, with 12 bases left in between. Germline V lookup: CDR1 SNHLY, CDR2 FYNNEI. The CDR3 bases are TGTGCCAGCAGTGGGGGGACAAATGCGAACACCGGGGAGCTGTTTTTT. This translates into CASSGGTNANTGELFF.

This clone appeared once. V is TRBV4-2 and J is TRBJ1-1, with 8 bases lining up with TRBD1. V trimming: 0 bases; J trimming: 1 base; junction bases outside the gene matches: 1. CDR1 is LGHNA and CDR2 is YNFKEQ in the germline V gene. The CDR3 has 15 amino acids. The CDR3 sequence is CASSQEGQGNTEAFF. CDR3 nucleotides: TGTGCCAGCAGCCAAGAAGGACAGGGGAACACTGAAGCTTTCTTT.

The chain joins TRBV5-1 to TRBJ2-7; 11 nucleotides match TRBD2. The CDR3 is 18 residues long. Germline V gene sequence: CDR1 SGHRS, CDR2 YFSETQ. V dropped 1 base and J dropped 0; count of bases not matched to a gene: 9. CDR3: CASSLSFQTSGGSYEQYF. CDR3 nucleotides: TGCGCCAGCAGCTTGTCGTTCCAAACTAGCGGGGGCTCCTACGAGCAGTACTTC.